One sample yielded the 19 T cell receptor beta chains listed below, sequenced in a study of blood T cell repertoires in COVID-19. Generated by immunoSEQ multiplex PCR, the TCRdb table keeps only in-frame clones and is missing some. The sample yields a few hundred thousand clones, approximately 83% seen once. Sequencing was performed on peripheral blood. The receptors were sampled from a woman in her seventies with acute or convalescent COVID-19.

The CDR3 loop reads CASSQTEKDYEQYF. For the CDR3, the DNA is TGTGCCAGCAGTCAGACAGAAAAGGACTACGAGCAGTACTTC. J is TRBJ2-7 and V is TRBV2, with D possibly matching TRBD1 (5 bases). The germline V gene encodes CDR1 SNHLY and CDR2 FYNNEI. V shed 5 bases and J shed 3 bases, with 14 bases lying between them. The CDR3 loop spans 14 amino acids.

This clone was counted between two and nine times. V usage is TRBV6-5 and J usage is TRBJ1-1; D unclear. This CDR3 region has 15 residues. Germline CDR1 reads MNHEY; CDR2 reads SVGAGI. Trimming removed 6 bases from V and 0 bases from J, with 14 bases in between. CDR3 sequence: CASSQTGGLNTEAFF. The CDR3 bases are TGTGCCAGCAGCCAAACGGGAGGTTTGAACACTGAAGCTTTCTTT.

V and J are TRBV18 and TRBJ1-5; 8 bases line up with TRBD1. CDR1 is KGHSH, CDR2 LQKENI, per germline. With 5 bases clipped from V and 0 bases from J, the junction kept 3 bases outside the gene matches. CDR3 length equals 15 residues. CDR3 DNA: TGTGCCAGCTCATTCCAGGGGGCTAGCAATCAGCCCCAGCATTTT. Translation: CASSFQGASNQPQHF. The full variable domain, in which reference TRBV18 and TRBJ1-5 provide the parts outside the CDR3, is NAGVMQNPRHLVRRRGQEARLRCSPMKGHSHVYWYRQLPEEGLKFMVYLQKENIIDESGMPKERFSAEFPKEGPSILRIQQVVRGDSAAYFCASSFQGASNQPQHFGDGTRLSIL.

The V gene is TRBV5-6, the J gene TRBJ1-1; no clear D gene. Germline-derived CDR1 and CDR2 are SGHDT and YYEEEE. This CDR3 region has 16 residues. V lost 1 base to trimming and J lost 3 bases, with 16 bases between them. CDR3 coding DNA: TGTGCCAGCAGCTTGAACGGTCGGAGATTGTACACTGAAGCTTTCTTT. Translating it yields CASSLNGRRLYTEAFF.

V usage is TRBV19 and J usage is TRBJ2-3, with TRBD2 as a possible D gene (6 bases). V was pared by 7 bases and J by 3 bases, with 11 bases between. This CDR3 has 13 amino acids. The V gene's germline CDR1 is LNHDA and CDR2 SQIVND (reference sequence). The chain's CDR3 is CASKPSDTDTQYF. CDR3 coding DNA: TGTGCCAGTAAGCCTAGCGATACAGATACGCAGTATTTT.

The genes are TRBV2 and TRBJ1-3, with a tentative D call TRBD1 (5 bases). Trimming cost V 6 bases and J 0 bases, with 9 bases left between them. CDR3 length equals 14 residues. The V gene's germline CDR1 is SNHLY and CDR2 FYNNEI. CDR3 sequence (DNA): TGTGCCAGCAGCAGGGCAGCCTCTGGAAACACCATATATTTT. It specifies CASSRAASGNTIYF.

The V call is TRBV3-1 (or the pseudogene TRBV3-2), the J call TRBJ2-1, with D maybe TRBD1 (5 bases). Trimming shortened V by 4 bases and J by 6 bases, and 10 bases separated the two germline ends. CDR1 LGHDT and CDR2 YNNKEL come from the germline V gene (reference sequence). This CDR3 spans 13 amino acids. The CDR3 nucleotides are TGTGCCAGCAGCCCGTCTAGGGGCAATGAGCAGTTCTTC. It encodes CASSPSRGNEQFF.

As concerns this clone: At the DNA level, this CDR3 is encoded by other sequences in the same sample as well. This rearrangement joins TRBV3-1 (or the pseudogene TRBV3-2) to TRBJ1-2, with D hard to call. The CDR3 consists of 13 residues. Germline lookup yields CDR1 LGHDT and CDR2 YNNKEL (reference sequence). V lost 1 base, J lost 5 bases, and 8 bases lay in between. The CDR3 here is CASSQGSFYGYTF. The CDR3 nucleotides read TGTGCCAGCAGCCAAGGGAGTTTTTATGGCTACACCTTC.

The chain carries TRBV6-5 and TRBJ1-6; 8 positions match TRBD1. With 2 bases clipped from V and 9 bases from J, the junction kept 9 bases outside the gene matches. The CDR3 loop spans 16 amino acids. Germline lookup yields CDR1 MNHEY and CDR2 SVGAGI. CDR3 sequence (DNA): TGTGCCAGCAGTTACACCAGGGGGCATAGTAGTTCACCCCTCCACTTT. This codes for CASSYTRGHSSSPLHF.

The CDR3, as DNA: TGTGCCTGGAGTGTGCGGGGCCACACCGGGGAGCTGTTTTTT. It codes for CAWSVRGHTGELFF. The chain joins TRBV30 to TRBJ2-2; a possible D gene is TRBD2 (6 bases). Germline assignment: CDR1 GTSNPN and CDR2 SVGIG (reference sequence). Trimming took off 0 bases at V and 3 bases at J, with 8 bases between the two ends. The CDR3 is 14 residues long.

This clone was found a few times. This chain's CDR3 is CASSGRGGQPDTQYF. CDR3 in DNA: TGTGCCAGCAGTGGTCGGGGGGGCCAACCAGATACGCAGTATTTT. The genes are TRBV28 and TRBJ2-3; TRBD2 matches 8 bases. V lost 5 bases, J lost 4 bases, and 8 bases stayed unmatched. This CDR3 spans 15 amino acids. CDR1 and CDR2 from the germline V gene are MDHEN and SYDVKM. Complete variable domain (other parts from reference TRBV28 and TRBJ2-3): DVKVTQSSRYLVKRTGEKVFLECVQDMDHENMFWYRQDPGLGLRLIYFSYDVKMKEKGDIPEGYSVSREKKERFSLILESASTNQTSMYLCASSGRGGQPDTQYFGPGTRLTVL.

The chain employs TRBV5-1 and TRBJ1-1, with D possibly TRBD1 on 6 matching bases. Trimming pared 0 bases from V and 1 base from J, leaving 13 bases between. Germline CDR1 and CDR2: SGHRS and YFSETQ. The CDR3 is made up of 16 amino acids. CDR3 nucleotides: TGCGCCAGCAGCTTGGCCACTGGACAGCGGAACACTGAAGCTTTCTTT. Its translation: CASSLATGQRNTEAFF.

DNA of the CDR3: TGTGCCACAGGATACAACTACGAGCAGTACTTC. This encodes CATGYNYEQYF. The rearrangement joins TRBV12-3 or TRBV12-4 to TRBJ2-7; no reliable D call. The germline V and J ends were trimmed by 10 bases and 3 bases, with 10 bases remaining between them. The CDR3 loop spans 11 amino acids.

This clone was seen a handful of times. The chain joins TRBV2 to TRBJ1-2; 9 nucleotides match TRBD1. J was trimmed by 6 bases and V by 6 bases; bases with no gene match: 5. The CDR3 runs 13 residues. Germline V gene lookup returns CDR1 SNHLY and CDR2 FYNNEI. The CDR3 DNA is TGTGCCAGCAGGGGGGACAGGGCTGATGGCTACACCTTC. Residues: CASRGDRADGYTF.

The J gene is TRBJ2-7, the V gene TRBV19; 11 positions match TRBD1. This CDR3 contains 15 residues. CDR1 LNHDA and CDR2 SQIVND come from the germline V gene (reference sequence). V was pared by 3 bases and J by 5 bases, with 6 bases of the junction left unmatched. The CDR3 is CASSITGTGGNEQYF. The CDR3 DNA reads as TGTGCCAGTAGTATTACCGGGACAGGGGGGAACGAGCAGTACTTC.

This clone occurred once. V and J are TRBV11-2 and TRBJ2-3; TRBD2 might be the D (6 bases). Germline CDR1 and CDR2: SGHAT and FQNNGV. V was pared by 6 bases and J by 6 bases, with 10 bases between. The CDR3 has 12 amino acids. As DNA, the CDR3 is TGTGCCAGCAGGTCCGCGGGGGATACGCAGTATTTT. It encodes CASRSAGDTQYF.

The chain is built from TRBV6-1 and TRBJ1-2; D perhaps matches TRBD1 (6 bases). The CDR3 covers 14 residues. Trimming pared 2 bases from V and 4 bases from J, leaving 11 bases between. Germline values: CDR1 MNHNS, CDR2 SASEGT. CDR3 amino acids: CASSERGGPYGYTF. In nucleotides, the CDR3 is TGTGCCAGCAGTGAACGGGGGGGCCCCTATGGCTACACCTTC.

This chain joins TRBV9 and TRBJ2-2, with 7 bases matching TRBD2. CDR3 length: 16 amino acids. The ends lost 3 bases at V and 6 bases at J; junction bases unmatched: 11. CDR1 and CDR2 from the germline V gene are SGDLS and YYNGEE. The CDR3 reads CASSAWGAGNAGELFF. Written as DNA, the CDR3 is TGTGCCAGCAGCGCATGGGGAGCGGGAAATGCCGGGGAGCTGTTTTTT.

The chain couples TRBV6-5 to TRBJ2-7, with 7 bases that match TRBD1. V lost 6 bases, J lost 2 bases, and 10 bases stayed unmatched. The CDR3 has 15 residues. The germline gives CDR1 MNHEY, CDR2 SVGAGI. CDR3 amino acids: CASRQGLNNPYEQYF. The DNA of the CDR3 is TGTGCCAGCAGACAGGGGCTAAACAACCCCTACGAGCAGTACTTC.